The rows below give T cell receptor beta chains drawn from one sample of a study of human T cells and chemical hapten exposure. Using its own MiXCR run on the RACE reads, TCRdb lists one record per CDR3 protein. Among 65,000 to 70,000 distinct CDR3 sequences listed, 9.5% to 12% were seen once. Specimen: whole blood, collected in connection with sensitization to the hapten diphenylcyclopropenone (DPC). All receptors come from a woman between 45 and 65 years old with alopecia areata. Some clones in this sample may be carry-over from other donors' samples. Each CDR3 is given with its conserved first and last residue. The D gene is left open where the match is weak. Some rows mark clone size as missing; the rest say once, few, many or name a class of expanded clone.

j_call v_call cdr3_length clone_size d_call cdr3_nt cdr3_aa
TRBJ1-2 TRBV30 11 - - TGTGCCTGGAATTTAGTCGTCCGCTACACCTTC CAWNLVVRYTF
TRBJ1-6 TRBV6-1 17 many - TGTGCCAGCAGCCGCTCTCCCGGACCCATAACAAATTCACCCCTCCACTTT CASSRSPGPITNSPLHF
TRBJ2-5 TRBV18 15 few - TGTGCCAGCTCACCACTCTCGAGAAGTAAAGAGACCCAGTACTTC CASSPLSRSKETQYF
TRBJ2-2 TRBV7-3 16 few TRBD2 TGTGCCAGCAGCTATGCGGGCGGGAGGGCCCCCGGGGAGCTGTTTTTT CASSYAGGRAPGELFF
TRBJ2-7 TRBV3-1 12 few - TGTGCCAGCAGCCGGTCGGGCTACGAGCAGTACTTC CASSRSGYEQYF
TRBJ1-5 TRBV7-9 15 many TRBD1 TGTGCCAGCAGCTTAGGAGGGACAGGGATTCAGCCCCAGCATTTT CASSLGGTGIQPQHF
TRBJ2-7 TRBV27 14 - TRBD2 TGTGCCAGCAGGATGAGCGGGAGTGGGTACGAGCAGTACTTC CASRMSGSGYEQYF
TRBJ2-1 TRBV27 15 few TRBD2 TGTGCCAGCAATCTCATGGGACTAGCCTACAATGAGCAGTTCTTC CASNLMGLAYNEQFF
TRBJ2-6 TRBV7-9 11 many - TGTGCCAGCACCTCGGCCAACGTCCTGACTTTC CASTSANVLTF
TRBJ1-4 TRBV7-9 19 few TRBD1 TGTGCCAGCAGCTTAGCGGGGACAGGGGGCGAGGTTTTTCGTGAAAAACTGTTTTTT CASSLAGTGGEVFREKLFF
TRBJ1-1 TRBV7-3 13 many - TGTGCCAGCAGTCCTCAGGGGAACACTGAAGCTTTCTTT CASSPQGNTEAFF